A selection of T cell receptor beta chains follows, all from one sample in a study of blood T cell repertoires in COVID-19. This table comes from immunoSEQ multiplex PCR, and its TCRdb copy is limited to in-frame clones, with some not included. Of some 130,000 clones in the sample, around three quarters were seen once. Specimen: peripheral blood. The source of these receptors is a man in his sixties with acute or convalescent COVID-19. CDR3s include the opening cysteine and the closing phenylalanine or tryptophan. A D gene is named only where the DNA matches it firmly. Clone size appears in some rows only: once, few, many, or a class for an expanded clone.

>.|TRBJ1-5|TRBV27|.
CASSPVTGNQPQHF
TGTGCCAGCAGTCCCGTTACAGGGAATCAGCCCCAGCATTTT
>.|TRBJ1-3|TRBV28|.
CASSLTGGKGNTIYF
TGTGCCAGCAGCTTAACCGGAGGCAAAGGAAACACCATATATTTT
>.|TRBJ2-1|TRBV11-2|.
CASSLDSAYEQFF
TGTGCCAGCAGCTTAGATAGCGCCTATGAGCAGTTCTTC
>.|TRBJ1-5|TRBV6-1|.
CASSDRLLNQPQHF
TGTGCCAGCAGTGACAGGTTGCTCAATCAGCCCCAGCATTTT
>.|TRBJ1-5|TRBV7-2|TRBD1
CASSPTGTGGSSRQPQHF
TGTGCCAGCAGCCCAACCGGGACAGGGGGGAGTTCGCGACAGCCCCAGCATTTT
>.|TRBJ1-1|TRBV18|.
CASSPVGTVTVMYTEAFF
TGTGCCAGCTCACCAGTAGGCACAGTCACGGTGATGTACACTGAAGCTTTCTTT
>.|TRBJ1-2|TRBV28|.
CASSPEGGTGYTF
TGTGCCAGCTCCCCCGAGGGGGGGACTGGCTACACCTTC
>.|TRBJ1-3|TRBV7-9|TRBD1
CASSRGQGLSGNTIYF
TGTGCCAGCAGCCGGGGACAGGGGTTATCGGGAAACACCATATATTTT
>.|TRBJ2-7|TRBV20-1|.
CSASATSYEQYF
TGCAGTGCTAGTGCGACTAGCTACGAGCAGTACTTC
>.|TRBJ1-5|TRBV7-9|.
CASSLGSQPQHF
TGTGCCAGCAGCTTAGGGAGTCAGCCCCAGCATTTT
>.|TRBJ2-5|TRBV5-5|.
CASSLDPGWETQYF
TGTGCCAGCAGCTTGGATCCGGGGTGGGAGACCCAGTACTTC
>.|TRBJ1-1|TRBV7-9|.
CASSLYTEAFF
TGTGCCAGCAGCTTATATACTGAAGCTTTCTTT
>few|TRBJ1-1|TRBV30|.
CAWSVQGNTEAFF
TGTGCCTGGAGTGTACAGGGGAACACTGAAGCTTTCTTT
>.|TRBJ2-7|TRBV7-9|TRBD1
CASSSPGQGLEQYF
TGTGCCAGCAGCTCTCCGGGACAGGGTCTCGAGCAGTACTTC
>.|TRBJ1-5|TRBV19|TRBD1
CASTRGQSNSNQPQHF
TGTGCCAGTACCCGGGGACAGTCGAATAGCAATCAGCCCCAGCATTTT
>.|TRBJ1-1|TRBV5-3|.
CARSHRQAAEAFF
TGTGCCAGAAGCCACCGACAGGCTGCCGAAGCTTTCTTT
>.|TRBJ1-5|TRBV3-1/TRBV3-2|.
CASSQVWTPNQPQHF
TGTGCCAGCAGCCAAGTTTGGACACCCAATCAGCCCCAGCATTTT
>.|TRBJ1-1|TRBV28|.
CASSQGFEAFF
TGTGCCAGCAGTCAGGGTTTTGAAGCTTTCTTT
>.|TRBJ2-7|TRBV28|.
CASTLGATAEQYF
TGTGCCAGCACCTTGGGGGCCACCGCCGAGCAGTACTTC
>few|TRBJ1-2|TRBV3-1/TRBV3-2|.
CASSQERTRGGYTF
TGTGCCAGCAGCCAAGAGAGGACTAGGGGAGGCTACACCTTC
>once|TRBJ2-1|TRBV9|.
CASSVALYNEQFF
TGTGCCAGCAGCGTAGCCTTGTACAATGAGCAGTTCTTC
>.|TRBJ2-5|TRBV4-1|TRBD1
CASSQIGQGPEETQYF
TGCGCCAGCAGCCAGATCGGACAGGGCCCGGAAGAGACCCAGTACTTC
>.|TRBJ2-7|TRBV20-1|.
CSVSRVEEQYF
TGCAGTGTATCCAGGGTGGAAGAGCAGTACTTC
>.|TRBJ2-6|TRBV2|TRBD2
CASRLMTSGRTGANVLTF
TGTGCCAGCAGGCTCATGACTAGCGGGAGGACTGGGGCCAACGTCCTGACTTTC
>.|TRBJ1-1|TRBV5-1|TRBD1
CASKPGTANSEAFF
TGCGCCAGCAAACCCGGGACAGCAAATTCTGAAGCTTTCTTT
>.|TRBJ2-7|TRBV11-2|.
CASSLGSVPYEQYF
TGTGCCAGCAGCTTAGGCAGTGTGCCCTACGAGCAGTACTTC
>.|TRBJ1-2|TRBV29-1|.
CSVVDSFNYGYTF
TGCAGCGTTGTGGACAGTTTTAACTATGGCTACACCTTC
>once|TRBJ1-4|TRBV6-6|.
CASSYQGSNEKLFF
TGTGCCAGCAGTTACCAGGGATCTAATGAAAAACTGTTTTTT
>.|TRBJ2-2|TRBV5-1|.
CASSFTGRSPPNTGELFF
TGCGCCAGCAGCTTTACAGGGCGATCCCCGCCGAACACCGGGGAGCTGTTTTTT
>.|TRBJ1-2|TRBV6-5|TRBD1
CASRPGQGNYGYTF
TGTGCCAGCAGGCCGGGACAGGGGAACTATGGCTACACCTTC
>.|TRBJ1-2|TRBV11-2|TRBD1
CASRKTGIYGYTF
TGTGCCAGCAGAAAGACAGGGATCTATGGCTACACCTTC
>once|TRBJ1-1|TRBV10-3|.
CAISETVLNTEAFF
TGTGCCATCAGTGAGACAGTTTTGAACACTGAAGCTTTCTTT
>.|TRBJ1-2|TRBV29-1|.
CSVGGVREIYSYGYTF
TGCAGCGTGGGGGGGGTGCGGGAGATTTATAGCTATGGCTACACCTTC
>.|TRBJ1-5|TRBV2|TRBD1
CASSATGNRQPQHF
TGTGCCAGCAGCGCGACAGGGAACCGTCAGCCCCAGCATTTT
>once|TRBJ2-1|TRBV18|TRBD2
CASSTSLAGYNEQFF
TGTGCCAGCTCAACCTCTCTAGCGGGTTACAATGAGCAGTTCTTC
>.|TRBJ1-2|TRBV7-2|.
CASSSRQTNYGYTF
TGTGCCAGCAGCTCCCGACAGACAAACTATGGCTACACCTTC
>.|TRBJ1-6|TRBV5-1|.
CASSLGVQTINSPLHF
TGCGCCAGCAGCTTGGGGGTACAGACGATTAATTCACCCCTCCACTTT
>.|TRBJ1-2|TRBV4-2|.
CASREGGGYTF
TGTGCCAGCAGGGAGGGAGGTGGCTACACCTTC
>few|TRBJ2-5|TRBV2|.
CASSEQVADLLGTQYF
TGTGCCAGCAGTGAACAGGTAGCGGACTTACTTGGGACCCAGTACTTC
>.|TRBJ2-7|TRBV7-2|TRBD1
CASTKVRGPYEQYF
TGTGCCAGCACCAAAGTGAGGGGGCCCTACGAGCAGTACTTC
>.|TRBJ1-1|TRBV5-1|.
CASSLFRGNTEAFF
TGCGCCAGCAGCTTGTTCAGGGGTAACACTGAAGCTTTCTTT
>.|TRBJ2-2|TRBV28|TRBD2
CASSSDGLAGWTGELFF
TGTGCCAGCAGTTCCGACGGACTAGCGGGGTGGACCGGGGAGCTGTTTTTT
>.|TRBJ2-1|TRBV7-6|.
CASSVWGGSEQFF
TGTGCCAGCAGCGTATGGGGCGGCAGTGAGCAGTTCTTC